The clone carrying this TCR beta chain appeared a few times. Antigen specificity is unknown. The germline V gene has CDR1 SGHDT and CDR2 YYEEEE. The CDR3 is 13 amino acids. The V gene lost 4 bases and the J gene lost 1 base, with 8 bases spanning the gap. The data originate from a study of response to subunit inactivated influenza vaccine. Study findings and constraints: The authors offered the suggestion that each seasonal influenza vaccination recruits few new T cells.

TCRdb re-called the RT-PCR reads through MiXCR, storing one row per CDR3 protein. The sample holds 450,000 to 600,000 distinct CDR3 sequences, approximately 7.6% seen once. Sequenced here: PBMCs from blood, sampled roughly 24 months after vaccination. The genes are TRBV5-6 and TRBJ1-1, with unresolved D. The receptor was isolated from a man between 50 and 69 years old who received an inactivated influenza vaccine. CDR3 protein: CASSTGSNTEAFF. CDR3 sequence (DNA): TGTGCCAGCAGCACCGGATCGAACACTGAAGCTTTCTTT.